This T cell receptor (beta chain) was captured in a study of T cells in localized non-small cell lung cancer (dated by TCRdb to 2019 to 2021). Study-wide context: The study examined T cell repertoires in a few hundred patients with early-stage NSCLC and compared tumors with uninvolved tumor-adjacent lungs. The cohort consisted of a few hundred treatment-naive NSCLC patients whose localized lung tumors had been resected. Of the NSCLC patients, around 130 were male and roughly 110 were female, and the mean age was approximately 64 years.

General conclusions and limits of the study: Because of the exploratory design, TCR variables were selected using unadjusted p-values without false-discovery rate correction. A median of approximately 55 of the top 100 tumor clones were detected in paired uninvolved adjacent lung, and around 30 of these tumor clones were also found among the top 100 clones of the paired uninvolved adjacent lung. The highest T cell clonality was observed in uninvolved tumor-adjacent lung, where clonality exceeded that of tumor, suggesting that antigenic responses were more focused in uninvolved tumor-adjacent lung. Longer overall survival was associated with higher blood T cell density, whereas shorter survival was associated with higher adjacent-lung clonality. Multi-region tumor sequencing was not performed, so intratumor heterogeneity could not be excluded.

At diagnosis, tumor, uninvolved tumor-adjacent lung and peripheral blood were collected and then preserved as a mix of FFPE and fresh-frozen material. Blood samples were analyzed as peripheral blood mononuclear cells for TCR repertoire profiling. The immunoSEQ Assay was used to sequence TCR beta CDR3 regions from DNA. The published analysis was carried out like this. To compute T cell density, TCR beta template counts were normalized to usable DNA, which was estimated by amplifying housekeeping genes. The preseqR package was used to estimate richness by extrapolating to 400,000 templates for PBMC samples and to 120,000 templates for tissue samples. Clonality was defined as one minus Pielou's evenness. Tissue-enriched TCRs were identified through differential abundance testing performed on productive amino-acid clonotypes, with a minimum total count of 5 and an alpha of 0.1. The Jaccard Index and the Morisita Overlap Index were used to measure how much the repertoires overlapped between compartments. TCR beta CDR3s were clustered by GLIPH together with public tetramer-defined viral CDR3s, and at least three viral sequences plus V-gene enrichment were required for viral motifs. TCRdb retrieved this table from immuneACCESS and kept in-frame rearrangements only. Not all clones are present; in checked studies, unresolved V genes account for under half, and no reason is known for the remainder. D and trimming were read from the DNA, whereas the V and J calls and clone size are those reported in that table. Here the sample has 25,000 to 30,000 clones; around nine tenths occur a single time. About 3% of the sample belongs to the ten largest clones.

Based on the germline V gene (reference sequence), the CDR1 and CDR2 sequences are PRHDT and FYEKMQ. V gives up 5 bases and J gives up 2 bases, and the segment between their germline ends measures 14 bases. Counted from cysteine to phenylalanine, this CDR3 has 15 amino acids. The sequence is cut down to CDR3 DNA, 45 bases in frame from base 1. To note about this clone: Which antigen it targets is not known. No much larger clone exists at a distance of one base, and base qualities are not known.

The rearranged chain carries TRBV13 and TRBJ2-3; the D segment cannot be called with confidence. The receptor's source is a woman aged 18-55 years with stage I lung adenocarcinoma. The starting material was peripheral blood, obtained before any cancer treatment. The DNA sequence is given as TGTGCCAGCAGCCCCTTCCTTCAACTCACAGATACGCAGTATTTT. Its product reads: CASSPFLQLTDTQYF.